These T cell receptor beta chains were read from a single sample in a study of cytotoxic CD8 clonotypes in ibrutinib-treated CLL. Data came from immunoSEQ multiplex PCR; TCRdb stores just in-frame clones and leaves some out. The sample lists over 120,000 clones, approximately 80% occurring once. This sample comprised PBMCs, obtained after 24 months of ibrutinib treatment. All receptors derive from a human donor with chronic lymphocytic leukemia. Each CDR3 is given with its conserved first and last residue. Each record gives: V gene, CDR3 protein.

TRBV27	CASSPAYEQYF
TRBV6-5	CASSYKGGYEQYF
TRBV7-2	CASSLDFNQPQHF
TRBV6-4	CASSGGQGSGANVLTF
TRBV6-5	CASSKLAGPADTQYF
TRBV5-4	CASSDPAGEGLEAFF
TRBV27	CASRSEAGADYGYTF
TRBV5-1	CASSFWEVGETQYF
TRBV10-2	CASRTAGGAPGELFF
TRBV5-1	CASSFLRPQDGQYF